This T cell receptor (beta chain) was sequenced for a study of blood T cell repertoires in COVID-19. Study details: The origin of the acute and convalescent COVID-19 samples was the United States, Italy and Spain. From T cells, B-cell-depleted T cells, or PBMCs came the material, which was cDNA or gDNA.

From germline, CDR1 is KGHDR and CDR2 SFDVKD. The ends were cut back, 0 bases at V and 2 bases at J, with 13 bases in the middle. The CDR3 spans 16 residues. Clones were sequenced by immunoSEQ multiplex PCR, and TCRdb holds only the in-frame ones, with some missing. The repertoire holds a few hundred thousand clones, with 80% as singletons. Participants were aged about 18 to 100 years from around 25 US areas. Clinical history reported by participants formed the basis on which cohorts were assigned. Specimen: PBMCs or T cells enriched from blood (not recorded which). V gene TRBV24-1 combines with J gene TRBJ2-7, with D possibly TRBD2 on 6 matching bases. The sequence derives from a woman between 35 and 50 years old with acute COVID-19. CDR3 in DNA: TGTGCCACCAGTGATTTGGGGGTAGCGGATCCCTACGAGCAGTACTTC. As protein: CATSDLGVADPYEQYF.